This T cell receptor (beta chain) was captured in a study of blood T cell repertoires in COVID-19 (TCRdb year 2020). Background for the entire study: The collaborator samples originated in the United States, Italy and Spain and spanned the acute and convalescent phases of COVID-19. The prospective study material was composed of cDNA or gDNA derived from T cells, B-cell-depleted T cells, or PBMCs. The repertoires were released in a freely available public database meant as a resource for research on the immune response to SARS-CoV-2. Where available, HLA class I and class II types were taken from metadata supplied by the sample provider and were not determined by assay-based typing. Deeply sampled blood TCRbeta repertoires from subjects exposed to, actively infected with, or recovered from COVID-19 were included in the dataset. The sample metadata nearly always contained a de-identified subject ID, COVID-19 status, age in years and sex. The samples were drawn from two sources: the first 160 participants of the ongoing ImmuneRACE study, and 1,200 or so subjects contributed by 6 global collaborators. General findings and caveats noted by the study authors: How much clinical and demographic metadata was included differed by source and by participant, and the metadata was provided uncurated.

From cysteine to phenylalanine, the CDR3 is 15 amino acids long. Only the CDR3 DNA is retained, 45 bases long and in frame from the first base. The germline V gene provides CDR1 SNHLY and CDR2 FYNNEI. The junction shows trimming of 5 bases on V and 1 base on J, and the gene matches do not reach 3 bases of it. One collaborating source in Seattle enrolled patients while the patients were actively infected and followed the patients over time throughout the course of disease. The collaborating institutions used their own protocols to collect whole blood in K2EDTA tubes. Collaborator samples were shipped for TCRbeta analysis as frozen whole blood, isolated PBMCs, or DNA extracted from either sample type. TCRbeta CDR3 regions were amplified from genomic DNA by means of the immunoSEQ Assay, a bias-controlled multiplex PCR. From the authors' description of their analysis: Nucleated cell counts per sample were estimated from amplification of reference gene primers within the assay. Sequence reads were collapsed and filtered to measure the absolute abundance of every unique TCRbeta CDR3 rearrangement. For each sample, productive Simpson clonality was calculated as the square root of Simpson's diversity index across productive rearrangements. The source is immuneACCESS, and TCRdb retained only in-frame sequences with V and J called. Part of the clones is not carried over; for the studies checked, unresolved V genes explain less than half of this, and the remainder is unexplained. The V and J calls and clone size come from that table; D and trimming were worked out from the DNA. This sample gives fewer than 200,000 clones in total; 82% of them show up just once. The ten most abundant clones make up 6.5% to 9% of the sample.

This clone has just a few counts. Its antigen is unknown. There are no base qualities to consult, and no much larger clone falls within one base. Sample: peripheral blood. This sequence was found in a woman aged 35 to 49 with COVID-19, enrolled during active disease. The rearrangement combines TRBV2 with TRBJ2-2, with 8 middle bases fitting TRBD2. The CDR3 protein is CASSLTSENTGELFF. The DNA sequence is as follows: TGTGCCAGCAGTCTGACTAGCGAGAACACCGGGGAGCTGTTTTTT.